These 8 T cell receptor beta chains were all obtained from the same sample, sequenced in a study of response to subunit inactivated influenza vaccine. TCRdb independently ran MiXCR on the RT-PCR reads; one entry per CDR3 protein. The sample includes some 640,000 distinct CDR3 sequences, over 11% of them seen just once. Sequencing used PBMCs from blood, obtained around two weeks before vaccination. All receptors derive from a man aged 50-60 years who received an inactivated influenza vaccine.

This clonotype was detected a few times. The CDR3 coding sequence is TGCAGTGCTATTACCTCAGATACGCAGTATTTT. It specifies CSAITSDTQYF. This chain joins TRBV20-1 and TRBJ2-3, with D uncertain. Germline V gene lookup returns CDR1 DFQATT and CDR2 SNEGSKA (reference sequence). The CDR3 spans 11 residues. The V gene lost 4 bases and the J gene lost 4 bases, with 6 bases spanning the gap.

This clonotype was seen many times. V and J are TRBV9 and TRBJ2-2, with D perhaps matching TRBD1 or TRBD2 (5 bases each). There are 16 residues in the CDR3. CDR1 SGDLS and CDR2 YYNGEE come from the germline V gene. Trimming cost V 4 bases and J 5 bases, with 18 bases left between them. As DNA, the CDR3 is TGTGCCAGCAGCATTCCGGGGACCCTCGGGACCGGGGAGCTGTTTTTT. Amino acids: CASSIPGTLGTGELFF.

This clonotype was seen a handful of times. This chain connects TRBV19 to TRBJ2-5; tentative D call: TRBD2 (6 bases). Germline lookup yields CDR1 LNHDA and CDR2 SQIVND (reference sequence). The germline V and J ends were trimmed by 3 bases and 1 base, with 18 bases remaining between them. The CDR3 spans 17 residues. The CDR3 loop is CASSMGGNRLPQETQYF. The CDR3, as DNA: TGTGCCAGTAGTATGGGGGGAAACAGGTTGCCCCAAGAGACCCAGTACTTC. Together with reference TRBV19 and TRBJ2-5, the CDR3 gives the full variable domain: DGGITQSPKYLFRKEGQNVTLSCEQNLNHDAMYWYRQDPGQGLRLIYYSQIVNDFQKGDIAEGYSVSREKKESFPLTVTSAQKNPTAFYLCASSMGGNRLPQETQYFGPGTRLLVL.

This rearrangement joins TRBV12-3 or TRBV12-4 to TRBJ2-7; D gene ambiguous. The ends were cut back, 3 bases at V and 1 base at J, with 10 bases in the middle. This CDR3 spans 14 amino acids. The CDR3 loop reads CASSLGSLSYEQYF. The CDR3 DNA is TGTGCCAGCAGTTTGGGCAGTCTGTCCTACGAGCAGTACTTC.

This clonotype came up many times. The chain joins TRBV24-1 to TRBJ2-1, with TRBD1 matching 9 bases. Germline values: CDR1 KGHDR, CDR2 SFDVKD. This CDR3 has 16 amino acids. Germline trimming cut 4 bases from V and 6 bases from J; bases unmatched to any gene: 9. The CDR3 region has the DNA TGTGCCACCAGTGACGAAGGGACAGGGAGTGGCAATGAGCAGTTCTTC. This gives the protein CATSDEGTGSGNEQFF.

The chain links TRBV18 to TRBJ2-7; D may be TRBD1 or TRBD2 (5 bases each). The V end was cut by 1 base, the J end by 3 bases, with 7 bases between. The germline gives CDR1 KGHSH, CDR2 LQKENI. This CDR3 is built from 13 residues. CDR3 amino acids: CASSPLGRYEQYF. The CDR3 DNA follows: TGTGCCAGCTCACCACTGGGACGCTACGAGCAGTACTTC.

The chain joins TRBV7-9 to TRBJ2-1; D not certain. There are 12 residues in the CDR3. Trimming took off 1 base at V and 13 bases at J, with 11 bases between the two ends. CDR1 is SEHNR and CDR2 is FQNEAQ in the germline V gene (reference sequence). CDR3 sequence (DNA): TGTGCCAGCAGCTTAGAAACGAGCGCTCAGTTCTTC. The encoded protein is CASSLETSAQFF.

This clonotype appeared a few times. In nucleotides, the CDR3 is TGTGCCATCAGTGAGGGGGCGAATGAGCAGTTCTTC. Protein sequence: CAISEGANEQFF. The chain uses TRBV10-3 and TRBJ2-1, with a tentative D call TRBD1 (5 bases). The CDR3 has 12 amino acids. Between the trimmed V and J ends, which lost 2 bases and 7 bases, there was a span of 6 bases. Germline V gene sequence: CDR1 ENHRY, CDR2 SYGVKD.